The rows below give T cell receptor beta chains drawn from one sample of a study of cytomegalovirus exposure and HLA in healthy donors. Clones were sequenced by immunoSEQ multiplex PCR, and TCRdb holds only the in-frame ones, with some missing. The sample holds about 210,000 clones; roughly 90% are singletons and the top ten take around 0.3%. The sample taken for sequencing was PBMCs. The receptors here all came from a woman in her thirties in good health and CMV-seronegative. The CDR3 runs from the conserved cysteine through the conserved F or W. The D gene is left open where the match is weak. Expanded clones get a size class; other rows say once, few or many, or leave the size out.

clone size	J gene	V gene	D gene	CDR3 DNA	CDR3 protein
-	TRBJ1-4	TRBV28	-	TGTGCCAGCAGTTACGGAGCAACTAATGAAAAACTGTTTTTT	CASSYGATNEKLFF
-	TRBJ2-2	TRBV5-1	TRBD1	TGCGCCAGCAGCCGGGGGACAGGTGGGGAGCTGTTTTTT	CASSRGTGGELFF
-	TRBJ2-1	TRBV7-3	TRBD2	TGTGCCAGCAGCTTAACTAGCGGGGGGGCCTTCAATGAGCAGTTCTTC	CASSLTSGGAFNEQFF
once	TRBJ1-1	TRBV19	-	TGTGCCAGTAGTGGGGCGGAGAACACTGAAGCTTTCTTT	CASSGAENTEAFF
-	TRBJ1-2	TRBV28	TRBD1	TGTGCCAGCAGTTCATCGGGCAGGGGGTCTGGCTACACCTTC	CASSSSGRGSGYTF
-	TRBJ2-7	TRBV5-1	-	TGCGCCAGCAGTGTGGAGGGAACGGACGAGCAGTACTTC	CASSVEGTDEQYF
-	TRBJ1-1	TRBV28	TRBD1	TGTGCCAGCAGTTCCCAGGGGGCGCGGTCAGGCTTGGCTTTCTTT	CASSSQGARSGLAFF
-	TRBJ2-3	TRBV5-1	-	TGCGCCAGCAGCTTGGAGACGTTTGCCAGGGCAGATACGCAGTATTTT	CASSLETFARADTQYF
-	TRBJ1-5	TRBV6-5	-	TGTGCCAGCACATGGCAGAATCAGCCCCAGCATTTT	CASTWQNQPQHF
-	TRBJ1-2	TRBV5-4	TRBD1	TGTGCCAGCAGCTTCACGGGGACAGATAACTATGGCTACACCTTC	CASSFTGTDNYGYTF
-	TRBJ2-7	TRBV11-2	-	TGTGCCAGCAGCCCAGGGTACGAGCAGTACTTC	CASSPGYEQYF
-	TRBJ2-5	TRBV29-1	-	TGCAGCGATCACTCACAGGGCCGGCAGGAGGAGACCCAGTACTTC	CSDHSQGRQEETQYF
-	TRBJ1-4	TRBV5-1	-	TGCGCCAGCAGCTTGGAGGGGGTCTATAATGAAAAACTGTTTTTT	CASSLEGVYNEKLFF
-	TRBJ2-1	TRBV29-1	TRBD2	TGCACCTCCGGAGCGGGAGGGAACAATGAGCAGTTCTTC	CTSGAGGNNEQFF
-	TRBJ1-1	TRBV9	TRBD1	TGTGCCAGCAGCGTCGGACAGGGGGGGACTGAAGCTTTCTTT	CASSVGQGGTEAFF
-	TRBJ2-1	TRBV6-5	-	TGTGCCAGCAGTTACGGAGGAGCGGATGGCAATGAGCAGTTCTTC	CASSYGGADGNEQFF
-	TRBJ2-3	TRBV29-1	TRBD1	TGCAGCTCAGGATCCGGGACAGGGGACGTTACGCAGTATTTT	CSSGSGTGDVTQYF
-	TRBJ2-3	TRBV4-1	-	TGCGCCAGCAGCCGGGTTGGACAGACTAGCACAGATACGCAGTATTTT	CASSRVGQTSTDTQYF
-	TRBJ2-3	TRBV5-1	-	TGCGCCAGCAGCTTGGCCGTAGCGGTGAGCACAGATACGCAGTATTTT	CASSLAVAVSTDTQYF
-	TRBJ2-7	TRBV9	TRBD1	TGTGCCAGCAGCCCAGGGGTGGGACAGGGGGCGAATGAGCAGTACTTC	CASSPGVGQGANEQYF
-	TRBJ2-7	TRBV11-2	TRBD2	TGTGCCAGCAGCCCCCCCGGACTAGCGGGTACCTACGAGCAGTACTTC	CASSPPGLAGTYEQYF
few	TRBJ2-1	TRBV5-1	TRBD2	TGCGCCAGCAGCTTGGCCTTACGGACTAGCAGCCATGAGCAGTTCTTC	CASSLALRTSSHEQFF
-	TRBJ2-7	TRBV6-1	-	TGTGCCACCTCTTTGCGGGAAAGTTCCTACGAGCAGTACTTC	CATSLRESSYEQYF
-	TRBJ2-3	TRBV27	TRBD2	TGTGCCAGCACCCCCTGGGGGGGAGGGGTGGATACGCAGTATTTT	CASTPWGGGVDTQYF
-	TRBJ2-7	TRBV19	TRBD1	TGTGCCAGTAGTGCCCCGGGACAGGGATACTACGAGCAGTACTTC	CASSAPGQGYYEQYF
-	TRBJ1-1	TRBV7-9	-	TGTGCCAGCAGCTTCTTGAACACTGAAGCTTTCTTT	CASSFLNTEAFF
-	TRBJ2-1	TRBV10-1	-	TGCGCCAGCAGTGAGTCGAAGGGGTGGACCTACAATGAGCAGTTCTTC	CASSESKGWTYNEQFF
-	TRBJ2-7	TRBV27	-	TGTGCCAGCAGTCTCCGGGACACGACCTACGAGCAGTACTTC	CASSLRDTTYEQYF
-	TRBJ2-1	TRBV27	-	TGTGCCTTCATCGGGAAGCGTGAGCAGTTCTTC	CAFIGKREQFF
-	TRBJ1-5	TRBV28	-	TGTGCCAGCAGTTTAAGAGCGTTGAGGTGGCCCCAGCATTTT	CASSLRALRWPQHF
-	TRBJ1-2	TRBV19	-	TGTGCCAGTAGTATGCTGGAGTATGGCTACACCTTC	CASSMLEYGYTF
-	TRBJ2-5	TRBV2	-	TGTGCCAGCAGTGATGGAGCTGGGGAGACCCAGTACTTC	CASSDGAGETQYF
once	TRBJ2-7	TRBV7-2	-	TGTGCCAGCAGAAAAACAGGGGCGGGAGAGCAGTACTTC	CASRKTGAGEQYF
-	TRBJ2-7	TRBV2	-	TGTGCCAGCAGCGAGGGAGGAGGGGACTTTTCTCACGAGCAGTACTTC	CASSEGGGDFSHEQYF
-	TRBJ2-1	TRBV6-6	-	TGTGCCAGCAGTTACTCATTTGCTAGCAACGATGAGCAGTTCTTC	CASSYSFASNDEQFF
few	TRBJ2-1	TRBV6-4	TRBD2	TGTGCCAGCAGTCCGGGACTAGCGGGGTGGTCCTACAATGAGCAGTTCTTC	CASSPGLAGWSYNEQFF
-	TRBJ2-2	TRBV9	-	TGTGCCAGCAGCGTACAACAGGTTAACACCGGGGAGCTGTTTTTT	CASSVQQVNTGELFF
-	TRBJ1-5	TRBV4-1	-	TGCGCCAGCAGCCAAGGGGGGGGGTGTCCGCACAATCAGCCCCAGCATTTT	CASSQGGGCPHNQPQHF
-	TRBJ2-1	TRBV6-1	TRBD2	TGTGCCAGCAGTGATGGGACTAGCGGACACAATGAGCAGTTCTTC	CASSDGTSGHNEQFF
-	TRBJ2-2	TRBV5-6	-	TGTGCCAGCAGCTTTTGGGGGGCCGGGGAGCTGTTTTTT	CASSFWGAGELFF
-	TRBJ2-7	TRBV5-4	-	TGTGCCAGCAGCTCACTTAGGGGATCGATTTACGAGCAGTACTTC	CASSSLRGSIYEQYF
-	TRBJ2-7	TRBV9	TRBD2	TGTGCCAGCAGCGTTGGACTAGCGCAAGGATACGAGCAGTACTTC	CASSVGLAQGYEQYF
-	TRBJ1-6	TRBV4-1	-	TGCGCCAGCAGCCAAGATATGAGGGAAGTAGGGAATTCACCCCTCCACTTT	CASSQDMREVGNSPLHF
-	TRBJ1-5	TRBV28	TRBD1	TGTGCCAGCAGTCCCACCGGGACAGGGGTTAGCAATCAGCCCCAGCATTTT	CASSPTGTGVSNQPQHF
-	TRBJ2-3	TRBV19	-	TGTGCCAGTAGTCTAAGGGGGAGGGCCGTTTCGACAGATACGCAGTATTTT	CASSLRGRAVSTDTQYF
-	TRBJ2-7	TRBV4-1	-	TGCGCCAGCAGCCAAGTAGGGCGCAGGGTGAACGAGCAGTACTTC	CASSQVGRRVNEQYF
-	TRBJ2-7	TRBV5-4	-	TGTGCCAGCAGCTTAGGGGTTCCCTACGAGCAGTACTTC	CASSLGVPYEQYF
-	TRBJ2-1	TRBV13	TRBD2	TGTGCCAGCAGCTTAGGGCGAGTGACTAGCGGGAATCCGAACAGCTACAATGAGCAGTTCTTC	CASSLGRVTSGNPNSYNEQFF
-	TRBJ2-3	TRBV5-1	TRBD2	TGCGCCAGCAGCTTGTTTGGGGGGGAGGCAGATACGCAGTATTTT	CASSLFGGEADTQYF
-	TRBJ2-2	TRBV9	-	TGTGCCAGCAACCAAGGGGCCGGGGAGCTGTTTTTT	CASNQGAGELFF
-	TRBJ2-7	TRBV5-4	-	TGTGCCAGCAGCTTGGCCAGTTTTTCACCCGACTACGAGCAGTACTTC	CASSLASFSPDYEQYF
-	TRBJ1-4	TRBV6-1	-	TGTGTCGGGCGGAAGGAGGTTATTAATGAAAAACTGTTTTTT	CVGRKEVINEKLFF
-	TRBJ2-6	TRBV7-9	-	TGTGCCAGCAGCCGGGGGGGGGCCAACGTCCTGACTTTC	CASSRGGANVLTF
-	TRBJ2-7	TRBV30	-	TGTGCCTGGAGACCTAGGGGGGGGCGTTACGAGCAGTACTTC	CAWRPRGGRYEQYF
few	TRBJ2-2	TRBV5-1	TRBD1	TGCGCCAGCAGCTTAGGGACAGGGGGATGGAACACCGGGGAGCTGTTTTTT	CASSLGTGGWNTGELFF